This record covers a single TCR beta chain. The sample comes from a study of T cell responses to AZD1222 COVID-19 vaccine. Measured with immunoSEQ multiplex PCR; TCRdb has only the in-frame clones, and not every one. The table includes some 100,000 clones, roughly nine tenths detected once. Germline V gene data show CDR1 as SGHTA and CDR2 as FQGNSA. V was clipped by 5 bases and J by 8 bases; unmatched bases: 4. This CDR3 region has 13 residues. V usage is TRBV7-2 and J usage is TRBJ1-4; 8 bases match TRBD1. The TCR comes from an adult in good health. Specimen: peripheral blood, collected on day 0 of AZD1222 vaccination. The CDR3 nucleotides are TGTGCCAGCAGCCAAGGACAGGGAGAAAAACTGTTTTTT. Protein: CASSQGQGEKLFF.